This T cell receptor (beta chain) was retrieved from a study of cytomegalovirus exposure and HLA in healthy donors. Germline V gene data show CDR1 as SNHLY and CDR2 as FYNNEI. This CDR3 is 14 amino acids long. With V trimmed by 7 bases and J by 5 bases, 7 bases remained unmatched. The data were produced by immunoSEQ multiplex PCR, yet TCRdb's version contains in-frame clones alone and is incomplete. The sample has 70,000 or so clones; approximately 94% are singletons. Sequencing was carried out using PBMCs. The chain couples TRBV2 to TRBJ2-1, with 8 nucleotides matching TRBD2. This receptor was obtained from a woman aged 18-35 years in good health and CMV-seropositive. CDR3 region: CASTRLARDNEQFF. The CDR3 DNA sequence: TGTGCCAGCACCCGACTAGCGAGGGACAATGAGCAGTTCTTC.